The subject of this entry is one T cell receptor (beta chain). In the original analysis: Reference gene primer amplification in the assay estimated nucleated cell counts. Assay: immunoSEQ multiplex PCR; the TCRdb copy retains only in-frame clones and omits some. That table is the source of V, J and clone size, and D and trimming were worked out from the DNA. The table records 250,000 to 300,000 clones, around 86% of them present only once. The data derive from a study of blood T cell repertoires in COVID-19. Self-reported history from a screening survey and questionnaire set each donor's cohort. Among Cohort 3 donors, those recovered had two negative PCRs, clearance, or symptom resolution. V lost 4 bases and J 6 bases, leaving 9 bases between the germline ends. Germline V gene lookup returns CDR1 SGHAT and CDR2 FQNNGV. The CDR3 runs 12 residues.

The sequencing input was PBMCs or T cells enriched from blood (not recorded which). This TCR was recovered from a woman aged 40 to 50 who had recovered from COVID-19. The rearrangement joins TRBV11-2 to TRBJ1-2; TRBD1 is a possible D gene (6 bases). As DNA, the CDR3 is TGTGCCAGCAGCTGGGCAGGGGATGGCTACACCTTC. This codes for CASSWAGDGYTF.